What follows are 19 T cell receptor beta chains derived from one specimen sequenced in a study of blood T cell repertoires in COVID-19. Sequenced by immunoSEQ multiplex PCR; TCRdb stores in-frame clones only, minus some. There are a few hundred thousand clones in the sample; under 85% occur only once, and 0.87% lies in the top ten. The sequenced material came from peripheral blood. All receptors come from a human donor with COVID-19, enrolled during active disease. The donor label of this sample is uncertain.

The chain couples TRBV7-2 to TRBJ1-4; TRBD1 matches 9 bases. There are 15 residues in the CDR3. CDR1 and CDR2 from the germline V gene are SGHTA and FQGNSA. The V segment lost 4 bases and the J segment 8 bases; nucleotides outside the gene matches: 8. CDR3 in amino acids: CASSSPDRGVEKLFF. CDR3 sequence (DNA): TGTGCCAGCAGCTCCCCGGACAGGGGCGTCGAAAAACTGTTTTTT.

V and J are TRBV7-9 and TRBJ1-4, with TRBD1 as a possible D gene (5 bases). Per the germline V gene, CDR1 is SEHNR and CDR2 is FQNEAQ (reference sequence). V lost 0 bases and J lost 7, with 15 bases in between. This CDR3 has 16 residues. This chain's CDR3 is CASSLASGTGVEKLFF. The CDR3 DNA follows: TGTGCCAGCAGCTTAGCCTCAGGAACAGGAGTTGAAAAACTGTTTTTT. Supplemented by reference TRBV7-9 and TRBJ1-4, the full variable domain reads DTGVSQNPRHKITKRGQNVTFRCDPISEHNRLYWYRQTLGQGPEFLTYFQNEAQLEKSRLLSDRFSAERPKGSFSTLEIQRTEQGDSAMYLCASSLASGTGVEKLFFGSGTQLSVL.

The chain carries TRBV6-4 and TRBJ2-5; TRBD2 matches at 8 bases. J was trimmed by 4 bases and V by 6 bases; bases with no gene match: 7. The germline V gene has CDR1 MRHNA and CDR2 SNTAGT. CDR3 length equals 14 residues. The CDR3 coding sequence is TGTGCCAGCAGCTCAGCGGGAGACGTAGAGACCCAGTACTTC. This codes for CASSSAGDVETQYF.

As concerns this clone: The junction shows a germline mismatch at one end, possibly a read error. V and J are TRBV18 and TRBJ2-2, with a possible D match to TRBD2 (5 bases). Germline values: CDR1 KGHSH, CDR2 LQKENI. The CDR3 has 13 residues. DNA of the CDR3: TGTGCCAGCCACAGTTCTAACACCGGGGTGCTGTTTTTT. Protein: CASHSSNTGVLFF.

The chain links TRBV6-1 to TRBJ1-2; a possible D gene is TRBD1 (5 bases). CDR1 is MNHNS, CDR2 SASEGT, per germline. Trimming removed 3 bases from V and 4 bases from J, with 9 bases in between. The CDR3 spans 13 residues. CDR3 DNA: TGTGCCAGCAGTGAGCGGGACGGCTATGGCTACACCTTC. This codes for CASSERDGYGYTF.

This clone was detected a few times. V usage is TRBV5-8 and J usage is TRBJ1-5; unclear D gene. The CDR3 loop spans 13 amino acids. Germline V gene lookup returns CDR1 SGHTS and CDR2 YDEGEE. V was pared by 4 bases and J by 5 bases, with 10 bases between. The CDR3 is CASSRSRDQPQHF. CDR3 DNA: TGTGCCAGCAGCCGATCTCGGGATCAGCCCCAGCATTTT.

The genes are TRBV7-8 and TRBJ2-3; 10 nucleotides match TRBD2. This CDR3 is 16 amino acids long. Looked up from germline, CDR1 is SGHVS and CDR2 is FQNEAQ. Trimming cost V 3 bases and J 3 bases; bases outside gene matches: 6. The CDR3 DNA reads TGTGCCAGCAGCTTCCCGGCTAGCGGGAGAACAGATACGCAGTATTTT. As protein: CASSFPASGRTDTQYF.

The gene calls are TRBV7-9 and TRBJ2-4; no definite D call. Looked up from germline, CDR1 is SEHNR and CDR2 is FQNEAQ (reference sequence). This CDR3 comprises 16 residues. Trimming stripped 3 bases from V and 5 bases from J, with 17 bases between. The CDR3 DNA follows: TGTGCCAGCAGCTTCCTCTCACCCGAGGATCAAAACATTCAGTACTTC. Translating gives CASSFLSPEDQNIQYF.

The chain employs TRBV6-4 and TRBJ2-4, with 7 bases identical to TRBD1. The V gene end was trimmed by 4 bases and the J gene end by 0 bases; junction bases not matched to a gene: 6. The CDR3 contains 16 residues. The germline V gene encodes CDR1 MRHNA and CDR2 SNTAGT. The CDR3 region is CASSGPGQLAKNIQYF. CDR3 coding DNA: TGTGCCAGCAGTGGACCGGGACAGCTAGCCAAAAACATTCAGTACTTC.

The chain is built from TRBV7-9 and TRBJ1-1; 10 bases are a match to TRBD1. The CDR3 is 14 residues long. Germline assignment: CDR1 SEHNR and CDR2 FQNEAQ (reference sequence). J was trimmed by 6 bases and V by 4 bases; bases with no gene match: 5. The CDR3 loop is CASSWTGGSAEAFF. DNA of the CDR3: TGTGCCAGCAGCTGGACAGGGGGGTCGGCTGAAGCTTTCTTT.

For the CDR3, the DNA is TGTGCCTGGAGTTCCCCGGGACTATCTACCGAGGGGGAGCTGTTTTTT. This sequence encodes CAWSSPGLSTEGELFF. The chain combines TRBV30 with TRBJ2-2, with TRBD2 matching over 7 bases. Germline values: CDR1 GTSNPN, CDR2 SVGIG (reference sequence). V shed 2 bases and J 8 bases; nucleotides not matched to a gene: 14. This CDR3 is built from 16 residues.

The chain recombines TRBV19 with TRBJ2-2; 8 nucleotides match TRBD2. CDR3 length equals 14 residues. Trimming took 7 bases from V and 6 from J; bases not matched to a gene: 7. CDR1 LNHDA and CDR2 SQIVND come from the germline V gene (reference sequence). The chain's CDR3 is CASISSGVAGELFF. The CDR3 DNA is TGTGCCAGTATTAGTAGCGGGGTGGCCGGGGAGCTGTTTTTT.

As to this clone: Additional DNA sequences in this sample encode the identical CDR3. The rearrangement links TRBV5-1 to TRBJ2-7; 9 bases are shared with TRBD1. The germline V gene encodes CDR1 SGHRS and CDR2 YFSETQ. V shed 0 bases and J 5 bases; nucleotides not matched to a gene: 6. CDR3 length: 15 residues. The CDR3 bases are TGCGCCAGCAGCTTGGGGGGACAGGGAGGGCACGAGCAGTACTTC. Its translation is CASSLGGQGGHEQYF.

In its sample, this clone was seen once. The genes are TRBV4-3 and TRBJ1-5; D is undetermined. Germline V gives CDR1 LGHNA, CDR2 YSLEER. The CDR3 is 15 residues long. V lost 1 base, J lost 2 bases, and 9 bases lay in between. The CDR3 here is CASSQGRHGNQPQHF. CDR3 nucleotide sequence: TGCGCCAGCAGCCAAGGACGACATGGCAATCAGCCCCAGCATTTT.

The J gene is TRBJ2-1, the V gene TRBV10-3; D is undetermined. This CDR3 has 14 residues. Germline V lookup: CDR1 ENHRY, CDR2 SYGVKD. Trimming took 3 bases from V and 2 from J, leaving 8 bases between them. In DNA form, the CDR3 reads TGTGCCATCAGTGAATGGGCGACCTACAATGAGCAGTTCTTC. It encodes CAISEWATYNEQFF.

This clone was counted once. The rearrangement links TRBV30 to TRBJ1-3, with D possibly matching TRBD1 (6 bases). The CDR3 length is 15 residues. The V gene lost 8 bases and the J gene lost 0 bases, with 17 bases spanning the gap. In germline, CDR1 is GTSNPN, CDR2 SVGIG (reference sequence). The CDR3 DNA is TGTGCCCGATCTGTGGGGGCACTCTCTGGAAACACCATATATTTT. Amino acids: CARSVGALSGNTIYF.

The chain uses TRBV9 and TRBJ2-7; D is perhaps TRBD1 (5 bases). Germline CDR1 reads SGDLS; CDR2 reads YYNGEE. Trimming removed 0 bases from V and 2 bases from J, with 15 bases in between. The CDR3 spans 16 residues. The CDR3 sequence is CASSVGTNLDAYEQYF. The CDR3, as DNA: TGTGCCAGCAGCGTAGGGACAAACCTCGACGCCTACGAGCAGTACTTC.

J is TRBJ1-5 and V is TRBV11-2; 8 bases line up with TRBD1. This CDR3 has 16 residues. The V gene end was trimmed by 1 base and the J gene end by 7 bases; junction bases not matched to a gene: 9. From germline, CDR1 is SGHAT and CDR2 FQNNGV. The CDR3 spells CASSLGHQGARQPQHF. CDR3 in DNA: TGTGCCAGCAGCTTAGGGCATCAGGGGGCGCGACAGCCCCAGCATTTT.

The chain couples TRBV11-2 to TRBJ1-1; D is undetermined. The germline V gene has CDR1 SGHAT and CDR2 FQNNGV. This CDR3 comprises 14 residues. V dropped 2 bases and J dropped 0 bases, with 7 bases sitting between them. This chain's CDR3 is CASSLTAMNTEAFF. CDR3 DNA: TGTGCCAGCAGCTTAACAGCAATGAACACTGAAGCTTTCTTT.